Listed here are 27 T cell receptor beta chains from one sample, sequenced in a study of blood T cells in healthy people across ages. Sample-barcoded 5' priming and a J-beta primer mix drove a second PCR of roughly 7 to 11 cycles. TCRdb recomputed calls from the 5' RACE reads with MiXCR, one row per CDR3 protein. Here the sample spans about 1.4 million distinct CDR3 sequences, almost 60% being singletons. The sequenced sample consisted of blood. Receptors were obtained from a man younger than 30 in good health.

This chain joins TRBV12-5 and TRBJ2-3; maybe TRBD1 (6 bases). CDR1 LGHNT and CDR2 FRNRAP come from the germline V gene. The CDR3 covers 16 residues. The V end was cut by 5 bases, the J end by 2 bases, with 17 bases between. CDR3 coding DNA: TGTGCTAGTGGTGGGCCCGGGACACCACTCACAGATACGCAGTATTTT. Amino acids: CASGGPGTPLTDTQYF.

The J gene is TRBJ2-1, the V gene TRBV20-1, with 7 bases identical to TRBD2. Germline CDR1 DFQATT, CDR2 SNEGSKA (reference sequence). This CDR3 has 17 amino acids. The trim removed 2 bases at V and 0 bases at J, leaving 10 bases unmatched. CDR3 sequence (DNA): TGCAGTGCTAGACCTCGCACTAGCGTCAGCTCCTACAATGAGCAGTTCTTC. Translated, it gives CSARPRTSVSSYNEQFF.

The chain combines TRBV7-2 with TRBJ2-2; perhaps D is TRBD1 or TRBD2 (5 bases each). V lost 1 base to trimming and J lost 0 bases, with 9 bases between them. The CDR3 is made up of 16 amino acids. The germline CDR1 and CDR2 sequences are SGHTA and FQGNSA. As DNA, the CDR3 is TGTGCCAGCAGCTTAGATCGGGGCCCGAACACCGGGGAGCTGTTTTTT. This gives the protein CASSLDRGPNTGELFF.

This clonotype appeared a few times. The J gene is TRBJ2-7, the V gene TRBV4-3; 7 bases line up with TRBD1. CDR1 LGHNA and CDR2 YSLEER come from the germline V gene. This CDR3 has 16 amino acids. J lost 3 bases, V lost 0 bases, and 8 bases had no gene match. DNA for the CDR3: TGCGCCAGCAGCCAAGACGGACAAGACAGGGACTACGAGCAGTACTTC. As protein: CASSQDGQDRDYEQYF.

The chain employs TRBV6-1 and TRBJ2-1, with 15 bases fitting TRBD2. The CDR3 length is 18 residues. Germline values: CDR1 MNHNS, CDR2 SASEGT. V was pared by 1 base and J by 7 bases, with 8 bases of the junction left unmatched. DNA for the CDR3: TGTGCCAGCAGTGAAGTTGTGTCCGGGACTAGCGGGAGGAATGAGCAGTTCTTC. Translating it yields CASSEVVSGTSGRNEQFF.

The chain uses TRBV20-1 and TRBJ2-7, with D perhaps TRBD1 or TRBD2 (5 bases each). CDR1 is DFQATT, CDR2 SNEGSKA, per germline (reference sequence). The ends were cut back, 7 bases at V and 4 bases at J, with 20 bases in the middle. This CDR3 contains 14 residues. The DNA of the CDR3 is TGCAGTGTTAAGAGGGACGGGCCCGTGTACGAGCAGTACTTC. Encoded protein: CSVKRDGPVYEQYF.

In this sample, this clonotype turned up a few times. Compared with germline, one end of the junction differs, possibly owing to a read error. V and J are TRBV5-1 and TRBJ2-1; a possible D gene is TRBD1 (6 bases). Germline lookup yields CDR1 SGHRS and CDR2 YFSETQ. This CDR3 has 15 amino acids. The CDR3 sequence: CASSLGQTSYNEQFF. The CDR3 DNA sequence: TGTGCCAGCAGCTTAGGACAGACCTCCTACAATGAGCAGTTCTTC.

In its sample, this clonotype was seen a few times. The J gene is TRBJ2-5, the V gene TRBV4-1; 10 bases map to TRBD2. Per the germline V gene, CDR1 is MGHRA and CDR2 is YSYEKL. CDR3 length: 15 amino acids. With V trimmed by 5 bases and J by 3 bases, 6 bases remained unmatched. The DNA of the CDR3 is TGCGCCAGCAGCAGGACTAGCGGTTACGAAGAGACCCAGTACTTC. The encoded protein is CASSRTSGYEETQYF.

The gene calls are TRBV20-1 and TRBJ2-7; 8 nucleotides match TRBD1. CDR1 is DFQATT and CDR2 is SNEGSKA in the germline V gene (reference sequence). V trimming: 0 bases; J trimming: 4 bases; junction bases outside the gene matches: 5. The CDR3 covers 14 residues. CDR3 bases: TGCAGTGCTAGAGATCCCCAGGGGGCGTACGAGCAGTACTTC. It specifies CSARDPQGAYEQYF.

This clonotype has more than one count but fewer than ten. The rearrangement links TRBV7-8 to TRBJ2-7; 11 nucleotides line up with TRBD2. The CDR3 runs 15 residues. V gave up 1 base and J gave up 3 bases; unmatched junction bases: 2. Looked up from germline, CDR1 is SGHVS and CDR2 is FQNEAQ. This CDR3 is CASSLETSGIYEQYF. The CDR3 DNA sequence: TGTGCCAGCAGCTTAGAGACTAGCGGGATCTACGAGCAGTACTTC. The whole variable domain, remainder taken from reference TRBV7-8 and TRBJ2-7, is GAGVSQSPRYKVAKRGQDVALRCDPISGHVSLFWYQQALGQGPEFLTYFQNEAQLDKSGLPSDRFFAERPEGSVSTLKIQRTQQEDSAVYLCASSLETSGIYEQYFGPGTRLTVT.

The rearrangement links TRBV12-3 or TRBV12-4 to TRBJ1-1, with 9 positions matching TRBD1. After removal of 7 bases from V and 5 bases from J, the junction contained 11 bases not matched to a gene. The CDR3 runs to 15 residues. CDR3 coding DNA: TGTGCCAGCACCAACAGGGGGCCAGGGGGGACTGAAGCTTTCTTT. The encoded protein is CASTNRGPGGTEAFF.

The chain has TRBV27 and TRBJ2-5; D might be TRBD1 or TRBD2, each matching 5 bases. The CDR3 has 16 residues. Germline V gene data show CDR1 as MNHEY and CDR2 as SMNVEV (reference sequence). Trimming stripped 7 bases from V and 1 base from J, with 19 bases between. CDR3 region: CASKRGVAGPQETQYF. DNA for the CDR3: TGTGCCAGCAAAAGGGGTGTTGCGGGCCCCCAAGAGACCCAGTACTTC.

This clonotype was seen just once. This chain connects TRBV20-1 to TRBJ1-2; a weak D match, TRBD1 (5 bases). V shed 1 base and J shed 4 bases, with 16 bases lying between them. The CDR3 sequence is 15 residues long. Germline values: CDR1 DFQATT, CDR2 SNEGSKA (reference sequence). In nucleotides, the CDR3 is TGCAGTGCTAGAGCCCTACAGGATCGGGGCTATGGCTACACCTTC. Translation gives CSARALQDRGYGYTF.

The chain couples TRBV12-3 or TRBV12-4 to TRBJ1-5; no clear D. V lost 6 bases, J lost 4 bases, and 13 bases lay in between. The CDR3 has 14 amino acids. Here the CDR3 DNA reads TGTGCCAGCAGCGACCCATCCAATAATCAGCCCCAGCATTTT. Translation gives CASSDPSNNQPQHF.

This clonotype was detected only a few times. The chain is built from TRBV20-1 and TRBJ2-7; tentatively, D is TRBD1 (6 bases). This CDR3 has 14 amino acids. Germline V gives CDR1 DFQATT, CDR2 SNEGSKA (reference sequence). V was shortened by 3 bases and J by 1 base, with 13 bases between the two germline ends. The DNA for the CDR3 is TGCAGTGCTAGTTACTCGACAGGATCCTACGAGCAGTACTTC. Protein sequence: CSASYSTGSYEQYF.

In this sample, this clonotype turned up once. V is TRBV7-2 and J is TRBJ1-6; TRBD1 agrees at 7 bases. CDR3 length: 13 residues. CDR1 and CDR2 (germline): SGHTA, FQGNSA. V shed 11 bases and J 8 bases; nucleotides not matched to a gene: 9. The CDR3 sequence: CASRGDFYSPLHF. Written as DNA, the CDR3 is TGTGCCTCCAGGGGGGACTTTTATTCACCCCTCCACTTT.

The J gene is TRBJ1-5, the V gene TRBV12-3 or TRBV12-4, with D uncertain. CDR3 length equals 16 residues. Trimming took off 5 bases at V and 3 bases at J, with 17 bases between the two ends. CDR3 nucleotide sequence: TGTGCCAGCAGTGTGGGTCCTTGGGATACCAATCAGCCCCAGCATTTT. Protein product: CASSVGPWDTNQPQHF.

The chain employs TRBV13 and TRBJ2-5; D possibly uses TRBD1 or TRBD2 (5 bases each). Between the trimmed V and J ends, which lost 1 base and 3 bases, there was a span of 18 bases. The CDR3 is made up of 17 amino acids. The germline CDR1 and CDR2 sequences are PRHDT and FYEKMQ (reference sequence). The CDR3 nucleotides read TGTGCCAGCAGCTTAGCTCGGGACGGCCTTTACGAAGAGACCCAGTACTTC. Encoded protein: CASSLARDGLYEETQYF.

V and J are TRBV27 and TRBJ2-3; 9 bases map to TRBD1. The CDR3 loop spans 17 amino acids. V shed 5 bases and J 6 bases; nucleotides not matched to a gene: 15. Germline loops: CDR1 MNHEY, CDR2 SMNVEV (reference sequence). CDR3 nucleotide sequence: TGTGCCAGCAGTAAGAATCCATTTCCGGGACAGGGTGATACGCAGTATTTT. Encoded protein: CASSKNPFPGQGDTQYF.

V usage is TRBV20-1 and J usage is TRBJ1-2; a possible D gene is TRBD1 (5 bases). The CDR3 extends over 12 amino acids. Germline V lookup: CDR1 DFQATT, CDR2 SNEGSKA (reference sequence). Trimming removed 3 bases from V and 6 bases from J, with 11 bases in between. The CDR3 region is CSASSGIDGYTF. Here the CDR3 DNA reads TGCAGTGCTAGCTCAGGGATCGATGGCTACACCTTC.

This clonotype was seen more than once but under ten times. This rearrangement joins TRBV11-2 to TRBJ2-7; D unresolved. Trimming removed 6 bases from V and 2 bases from J, with 14 bases in between. The CDR3 contains 14 residues. Germline V gives CDR1 SGHAT, CDR2 FQNNGV. CDR3 loop: CASSASKRAYEQYF. CDR3 bases: TGTGCCAGCAGTGCGTCGAAAAGGGCCTACGAGCAGTACTTC.

The rearrangement joins TRBV24-1 to TRBJ2-1; 8 bases match TRBD1. The CDR3 runs to 15 residues. V dropped 4 bases and J dropped 8; count of bases not matched to a gene: 9. Germline V lookup: CDR1 KGHDR, CDR2 SFDVKD. CDR3 nucleotide sequence: TGTGCCACCAGTGAAGGGCAGGGGGCTAGGTATGAGCAGTTCTTC. This translates into CATSEGQGARYEQFF.

This chain links TRBV20-1 with TRBJ1-5; possible D gene TRBD1, 5 bases. CDR3 length equals 14 residues. The V and J ends lost 0 bases and 9 bases respectively, with 15 bases between them. Per germline, CDR1 DFQATT and CDR2 SNEGSKA (reference sequence). The DNA for the CDR3 is TGCAGTGCTAGAGATCGCGACAGTCTGCGGCCCCAGCATTTT. This translates into CSARDRDSLRPQHF.

The CDR3 sequence: CASSLAGWKDTEAFF. The CDR3 region has the DNA TGTGCCAGCAGCTTAGCGGGGTGGAAGGACACTGAAGCTTTCTTT. V and J are TRBV7-8 and TRBJ1-1; D not resolved. CDR1 SGHVS and CDR2 FQNEAQ come from the germline V gene. V dropped 0 bases and J dropped 3 bases, with 11 bases sitting between them. The CDR3 loop spans 15 amino acids.

The V gene is TRBV11-2, the J gene TRBJ2-7; tentatively, D is TRBD1 (5 bases). V was shortened by 2 bases and J by 3 bases, with 14 bases between the two germline ends. This CDR3 is built from 15 residues. Germline V lookup: CDR1 SGHAT, CDR2 FQNNGV. The CDR3 here is CASSLPDSLYYEQYF. The CDR3 DNA sequence: TGTGCCAGCAGCTTACCCGACAGCCTATACTACGAGCAGTACTTC.

This clonotype was counted a few times. In DNA form, the CDR3 reads TGTGCCATCGGGGGGGGAGAGACCCAGTACTTC. Protein product: CAIGGGETQYF. The chain carries TRBV10-3 and TRBJ2-7, with TRBD2 matching over 7 bases. The tail of the sequence fits TRBJ2-5 better, so the J call may be wrong. The CDR3 is made up of 11 amino acids. Germline CDR1 and CDR2: ENHRY and SYGVKD.

The sample holds one count of this clonotype. The rearrangement links TRBV20-1 to TRBJ2-4, with D maybe TRBD1 (5 bases). The J call may be mistaken, given a closer DNA end match to TRBJ2-7. The CDR3 contains 12 residues. CDR1 DFQATT and CDR2 SNEGSKA come from the germline V gene (reference sequence). The CDR3 here is CSASSKGYEQYF. The CDR3, as DNA: TGCAGTGCTAGCTCAAAGGGGTACGAGCAGTACTTC.